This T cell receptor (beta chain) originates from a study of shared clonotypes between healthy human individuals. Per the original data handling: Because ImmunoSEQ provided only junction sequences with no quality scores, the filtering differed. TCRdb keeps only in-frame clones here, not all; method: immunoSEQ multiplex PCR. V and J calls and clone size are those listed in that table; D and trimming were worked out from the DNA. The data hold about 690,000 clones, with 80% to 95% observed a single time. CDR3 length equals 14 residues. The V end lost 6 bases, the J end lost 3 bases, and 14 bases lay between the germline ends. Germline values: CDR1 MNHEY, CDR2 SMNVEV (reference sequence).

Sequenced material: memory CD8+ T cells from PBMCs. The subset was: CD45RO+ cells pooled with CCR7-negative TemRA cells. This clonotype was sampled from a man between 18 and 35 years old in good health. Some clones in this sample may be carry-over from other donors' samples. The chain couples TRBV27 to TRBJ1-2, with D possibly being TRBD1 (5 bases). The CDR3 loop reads CASSPADKYYGYTF. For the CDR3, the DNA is TGTGCCAGCAGCCCCGCGGACAAATACTATGGCTACACCTTC.